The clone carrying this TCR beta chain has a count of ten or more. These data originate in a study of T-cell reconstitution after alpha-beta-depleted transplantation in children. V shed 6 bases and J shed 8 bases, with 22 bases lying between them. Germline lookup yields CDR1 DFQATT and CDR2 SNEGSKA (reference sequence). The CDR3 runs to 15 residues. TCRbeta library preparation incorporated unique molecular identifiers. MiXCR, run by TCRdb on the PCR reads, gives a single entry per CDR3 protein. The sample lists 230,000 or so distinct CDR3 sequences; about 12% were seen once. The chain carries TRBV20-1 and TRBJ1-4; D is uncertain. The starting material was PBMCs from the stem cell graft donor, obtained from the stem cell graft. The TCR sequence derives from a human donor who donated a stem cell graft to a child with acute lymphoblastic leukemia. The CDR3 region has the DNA TGCAGTGCCGCCATGGGATACGGGGTTCAAGAAAAACTGTTTTTT. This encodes CSAAMGYGVQEKLFF.